These 28 T cell receptor beta chains originate from one sample sequenced in a study of blood T cell repertoires in COVID-19. Produced via immunoSEQ multiplex PCR; TCRdb's table is partial and in-frame only. The sample yields some 220,000 clones, around 83% seen once. The material sequenced was PBMCs or T cells enriched from blood (not recorded which). These receptors were collected from a woman aged 40 to 50 with acute COVID-19.

The chain employs TRBV19 and TRBJ1-3; D ambiguous. Germline V gene sequence: CDR1 LNHDA, CDR2 SQIVND (reference sequence). Trimming stripped 0 bases from V and 4 bases from J, with 7 bases between. The CDR3 is 14 amino acids. CDR3 amino acids: CASSIEPVGNTIYF. CDR3 sequence (DNA): TGTGCCAGTAGTATAGAACCGGTCGGAAACACCATATATTTT.

The V call is TRBV12-3 or TRBV12-4, the J call TRBJ2-1; TRBD1 is a possible D gene (6 bases). There are 13 residues in the CDR3. Deletions cut 0 bases from V and 6 bases from J, with 6 bases between. The CDR3 region is CASSLAGGNEQFF. CDR3 DNA sequence: TGTGCCAGCAGTTTAGCAGGGGGCAATGAGCAGTTCTTC.

The chain recombines TRBV4-3 with TRBJ1-2; 8 bases line up with TRBD1. V shed 0 bases and J 4 bases; nucleotides not matched to a gene: 4. The CDR3 runs 15 residues. Germline V gene lookup returns CDR1 LGHNA and CDR2 YSLEER. The CDR3 region is CASSQDLQGVYGYTF. CDR3 in DNA: TGCGCCAGCAGCCAAGATCTACAGGGGGTCTATGGCTACACCTTC.

The CDR3 DNA follows: TGTGCCAGCAGTGGAAACGACAGGGGAGGACATGGCTACACCTTC. Translation gives CASSGNDRGGHGYTF. The chain has TRBV25-1 and TRBJ1-2; 8 bases fit TRBD1. Trimming removed 4 bases from V and 6 bases from J; junction bases left unmatched: 10. Looked up from germline, CDR1 is MGHDK and CDR2 is SYGVNS. This CDR3 region has 15 residues.

V is TRBV28 and J is TRBJ1-2; maybe TRBD1 (6 bases). CDR3 length: 20 amino acids. Trimming stripped 4 bases from V and 1 base from J, with 28 bases between. CDR1 and CDR2 (germline): MDHEN, SYDVKM. The CDR3 region is CASSSALGAGAGASNYGYTF. CDR3 nucleotide sequence: TGTGCCAGCAGTTCCGCCCTGGGGGCTGGGGCAGGGGCTAGTAACTATGGCTACACCTTC.

The chain links TRBV5-4 to TRBJ2-3; 11 bases are a match to TRBD2. Germline V CDR1 and CDR2: SGHNT, YYREEE (reference sequence). The V and J ends lost 3 bases and 4 bases, in that order; junction bases with no gene match: 4. The CDR3 is 15 residues long. The CDR3 nucleotides are TGTGCCAGCAGCTCCCTTAGCGGGAGGGCAGATACGCAGTATTTT. Protein product: CASSSLSGRADTQYF.

This clone was seen more than once but under ten times. The rearrangement joins TRBV7-9 to TRBJ1-6; maybe TRBD1 (6 bases). CDR3 size: 15 residues. Germline assignment: CDR1 SEHNR and CDR2 FQNEAQ (reference sequence). Trimming pared 6 bases from V and 6 bases from J, leaving 15 bases between. The CDR3 reads CASREPGQSNSPLHF. The DNA for the CDR3 is TGTGCCAGCAGAGAACCCGGACAGAGTAATTCACCCCTCCACTTT.

V is TRBV6-5 and J is TRBJ2-2; D not certain. Per germline, CDR1 MNHEY and CDR2 SVGAGI. V shed 2 bases and J shed 6 bases, with 4 bases lying between them. This CDR3 region has 12 residues. The CDR3 sequence: CASSYIAGELFF. The CDR3 region has the DNA TGTGCCAGCAGTTACATCGCCGGGGAGCTGTTTTTT.

The genes are TRBV24-1 and TRBJ2-5, with 10 bases lining up with TRBD1. The V gene's germline CDR1 is KGHDR and CDR2 SFDVKD. V lost 4 bases to trimming and J lost 5 bases; unmatched junction nucleotides: 9. The CDR3 covers 16 residues. The CDR3, as DNA: TGTGCCACCAGTGACCCCGGGACAGGGGTCGGGGAGACCCAGTACTTC. It translates to CATSDPGTGVGETQYF.

The V gene is TRBV20-1, the J gene TRBJ1-4, with a tentative D call TRBD1 (6 bases). V lost 3 bases, J lost 8 bases, and 16 bases lay in between. Per germline, CDR1 DFQATT and CDR2 SNEGSKA (reference sequence). The CDR3 spans 14 residues. For the CDR3, the DNA is TGCAGTGCTAGTGGTAGTGGGGGGGCGGAAAAACTGTTTTTT. It encodes CSASGSGGAEKLFF.

The rearrangement links TRBV18 to TRBJ1-3; weak D call: TRBD1 (5 bases). Trimming cost V 2 bases and J 2 bases, with 10 bases left between them. Germline V gene sequence: CDR1 KGHSH, CDR2 LQKENI. There are 15 residues in the CDR3. The CDR3 sequence: CASSPKAGTGNTIYF. CDR3 coding DNA: TGTGCCAGCTCACCAAAAGCAGGGACTGGAAACACCATATATTTT.

This clone was seen a single time. This rearrangement joins TRBV4-1 to TRBJ1-1; 8 nucleotides match TRBD1. CDR1 is MGHRA, CDR2 YSYEKL, per germline. This CDR3 contains 17 residues. V trimming: 3 bases; J trimming: 0 bases; junction bases outside the gene matches: 9. The CDR3 DNA follows: TGCGCCAGCAGCCAGGGAGACAGGGGCCCGGTGAACACTGAAGCTTTCTTT. Protein product: CASSQGDRGPVNTEAFF.

The gene calls are TRBV6-6 and TRBJ2-1; the match to TRBD2 covers 7 bases. From germline, CDR1 is MNHNY and CDR2 SVGAGI (reference sequence). This CDR3 has 13 residues. Trimming removed 7 bases from V and 4 bases from J; junction bases left unmatched: 4. This CDR3 is CASISGPYNEQFF. The CDR3 DNA reads TGTGCCAGCATTAGCGGGCCTTACAATGAGCAGTTCTTC.

V is TRBV24-1 and J is TRBJ1-5; the D is unclear. The CDR3 runs to 15 residues. V dropped 9 bases and J dropped 4 bases, with 18 bases sitting between them. Germline values: CDR1 KGHDR, CDR2 SFDVKD. The CDR3 coding sequence is TGTGCCACCGTCCGGGAGCTGAGCAGTAATCAGCCCCAGCATTTT. Residues: CATVRELSSNQPQHF.

Remarks on this clone: A junction end diverges from the germline sequence, so it may reflect a read error. This chain connects TRBV19 to TRBJ1-1, with D possibly TRBD1 on 6 matching bases. This CDR3 has 13 residues. Germline V gives CDR1 LNHDA, CDR2 SQIVND (reference sequence). CDR3 protein: CASSFTGNSEAFF. The CDR3 DNA is TGTGCCAGTAGTTTCACAGGGAACTCTGAAGCTTTCTTT.

CDR3 residues: CASSLALGNTIYF. The CDR3, as DNA: TGTGCCAGCAGTTTGGCCCTTGGAAACACCATATATTTT. The rearrangement joins TRBV12-3 or TRBV12-4 to TRBJ1-3; unclear D gene. This CDR3 spans 13 amino acids. V was cut by 3 bases and J by 3 bases, with 6 bases left in between.

The gene calls are TRBV7-3 and TRBJ2-1; D not certain. Germline CDR1 is SGHTA and CDR2 is FQGTGA. CDR3 size: 13 residues. The ends were cut back, 3 bases at V and 5 bases at J, with 8 bases in the middle. Here the CDR3 DNA reads TGTGCCAGCAGCTTGTCTGAGAACAATGAGCAGTTCTTC. It translates to CASSLSENNEQFF.

This chain uses TRBV19 with TRBJ1-6, with 9 nucleotides matching TRBD1. This CDR3 has 15 amino acids. Looked up from germline, CDR1 is LNHDA and CDR2 is SQIVND (reference sequence). V trimming: 6 bases; J trimming: 10 bases; junction bases outside the gene matches: 10. CDR3 protein: CASSSGQGGYSPLHF. DNA of the CDR3: TGTGCCAGTAGCTCGGGACAGGGTGGATACTCACCCCTCCACTTT.

This chain joins TRBV5-5 and TRBJ1-2; 7 nucleotides match TRBD1. CDR3 length: 14 residues. Germline lookup yields CDR1 SGHKS and CDR2 YYEKEE (reference sequence). V lost 3 bases and J lost 8; bases outside the gene matches: 10. This CDR3 is CASSSMDRILGYTF. For the CDR3, the DNA is TGTGCCAGCAGCTCAATGGACAGGATTTTGGGCTACACCTTC.

This rearrangement joins TRBV4-1 to TRBJ1-2; TRBD1 is a possible D gene (6 bases). Between the trimmed V and J ends, which lost 0 bases and 7 bases, there was a span of 12 bases. Per the germline V gene, CDR1 is MGHRA and CDR2 is YSYEKL. This CDR3 region has 14 residues. The CDR3 coding sequence is TGCGCCAGCAGCCAAGATACAGGGATAGGTGGCTACACCTTC. It is translated as CASSQDTGIGGYTF.

J is TRBJ2-3 and V is TRBV20-1; no definite D call. This CDR3 contains 11 residues. Germline assignment: CDR1 DFQATT and CDR2 SNEGSKA (reference sequence). V gave up 5 bases and J gave up 4 bases, with 7 bases separating them. The CDR3 DNA reads TGCAGTGCTTCTCTCGCAGATACGCAGTATTTT. As protein: CSASLADTQYF.

This sequence joins TRBV6-5 and TRBJ1-2; 9 bases fit TRBD1. In germline, CDR1 is MNHEY, CDR2 SVGAGI. The CDR3 is made up of 15 amino acids. V gave up 0 bases and J gave up 7 bases; unmatched junction bases: 6. CDR3 sequence (DNA): TGTGCCAGCAGTTACTCGTGGACAGGGGTGGGTGGCTACACCTTC. Amino acids: CASSYSWTGVGGYTF.

The V gene is TRBV7-8, the J gene TRBJ2-7; D not resolved. The germline V and J ends were trimmed by 1 base and 1 base, with 11 bases remaining between them. There are 15 residues in the CDR3. CDR1 and CDR2 (germline): SGHVS, FQNEAQ. CDR3 region: CASSLGAVLSYEQYF. In nucleotides, the CDR3 is TGTGCCAGCAGCTTAGGGGCAGTCCTATCCTACGAGCAGTACTTC.

This clone appeared a single time. The CDR3 coding sequence is TGTGCCAGCAGCTCCGACCGGGACAGGGTATACTCACCCCTCCACTTT. Amino acids: CASSSDRDRVYSPLHF. The chain recombines TRBV7-9 with TRBJ1-6, with 9 bases lining up with TRBD1. V was clipped by 4 bases and J by 10 bases; unmatched bases: 11. The CDR3 is made up of 16 amino acids. Germline V gives CDR1 SEHNR, CDR2 FQNEAQ (reference sequence).

This clone was seen more than once but under ten times. V is TRBV30 and J is TRBJ1-2, with TRBD1 as a possible D gene (5 bases). The V end lost 4 bases, the J end lost 5 bases, and 11 bases lay between the germline ends. This CDR3 is built from 12 residues. Germline V gives CDR1 GTSNPN, CDR2 SVGIG (reference sequence). The CDR3 sequence: CAWTHRGYGYTF. CDR3 nucleotides: TGTGCCTGGACCCATAGGGGATATGGCTACACCTTC. Using reference TRBV30 and TRBJ1-2 for the parts outside the CDR3, the full variable domain is SQTIHQWPATLVQPVGSPLSLECTVEGTSNPNLYWYRQAAGRGLQLLFYSVGIGQISSEVPQNLSASRPQDRQFILSSKKLLLSDSGFYLCAWTHRGYGYTFGSGTRLTVV.

V gene TRBV4-3 combines with J gene TRBJ2-2; weak D call: TRBD2 (5 bases). Trimming took off 3 bases at V and 6 bases at J, with 17 bases between the two ends. The CDR3 totals 16 residues. Per germline, CDR1 LGHNA and CDR2 YSLEER. CDR3 region: CASSHSRGLAPGELFF. CDR3 nucleotide sequence: TGCGCCAGCAGCCATTCCCGAGGACTGGCGCCCGGGGAGCTGTTTTTT.

The rearrangement joins TRBV27 to TRBJ2-7, with 8 nucleotides matching TRBD2. V gave up 3 bases and J gave up 2 bases; unmatched junction bases: 6. Germline CDR1 and CDR2: MNHEY and SMNVEV (reference sequence). The CDR3 consists of 15 residues. The CDR3 reads CASSFVGRAPYEQYF. The CDR3 nucleotides are TGTGCCAGCAGTTTCGTCGGGAGGGCTCCCTACGAGCAGTACTTC.

V usage is TRBV5-6 and J usage is TRBJ2-5; D perhaps matches TRBD1 (6 bases). The CDR3 is 16 amino acids. The V gene lost 3 bases and the J gene lost 4 bases, with 19 bases spanning the gap. CDR1 is SGHDT and CDR2 is YYEEEE in the germline V gene. The CDR3 DNA reads as TGTGCCAGCAGCTCCCTTAACACAGGGTTATCAGAGACCCAGTACTTC. Translation: CASSSLNTGLSETQYF.